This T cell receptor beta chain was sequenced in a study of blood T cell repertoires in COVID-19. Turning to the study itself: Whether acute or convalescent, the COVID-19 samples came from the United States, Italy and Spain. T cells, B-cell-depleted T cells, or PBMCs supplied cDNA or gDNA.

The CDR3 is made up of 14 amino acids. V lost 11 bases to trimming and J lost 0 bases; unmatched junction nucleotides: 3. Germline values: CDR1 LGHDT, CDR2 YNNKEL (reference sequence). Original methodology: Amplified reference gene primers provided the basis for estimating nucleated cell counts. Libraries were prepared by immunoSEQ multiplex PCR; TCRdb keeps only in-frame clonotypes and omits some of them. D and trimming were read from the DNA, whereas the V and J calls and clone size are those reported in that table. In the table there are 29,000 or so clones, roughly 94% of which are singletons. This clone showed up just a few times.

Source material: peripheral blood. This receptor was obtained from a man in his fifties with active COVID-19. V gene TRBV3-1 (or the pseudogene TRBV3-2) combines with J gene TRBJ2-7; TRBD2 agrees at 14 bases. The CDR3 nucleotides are TGTGCCGCTGGGACTAGCGGGGGCTCCTACGAGCAGTACTTC. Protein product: CAAGTSGGSYEQYF.